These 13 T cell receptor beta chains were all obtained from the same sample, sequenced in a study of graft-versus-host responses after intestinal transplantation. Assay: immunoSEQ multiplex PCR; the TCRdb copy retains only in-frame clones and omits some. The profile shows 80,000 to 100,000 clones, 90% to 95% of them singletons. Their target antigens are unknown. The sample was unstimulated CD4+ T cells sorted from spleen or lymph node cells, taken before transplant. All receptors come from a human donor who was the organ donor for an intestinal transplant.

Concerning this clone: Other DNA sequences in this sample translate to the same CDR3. The CDR3 reads CASSSGLAGGRETQYF. In DNA, the CDR3 is TGTGCCAGCAGCTCGGGACTAGCGGGGGGTCGGGAGACCCAGTACTTC. V usage is TRBV7-2 and J usage is TRBJ2-5, with 15 bases aligning to TRBD2. This CDR3 comprises 16 residues. The ends lost 4 bases at V and 5 bases at J; junction bases unmatched: 5. CDR1 is SGHTA, CDR2 FQGNSA, per germline.

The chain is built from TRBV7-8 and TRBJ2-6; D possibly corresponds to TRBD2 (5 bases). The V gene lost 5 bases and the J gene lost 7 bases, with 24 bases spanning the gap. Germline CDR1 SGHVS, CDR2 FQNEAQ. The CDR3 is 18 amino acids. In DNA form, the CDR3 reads TGTGCCAGCAGCCCCGGACTGTTAATGTCTCTGGGCGCCAACGTCCTGACTTTC. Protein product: CASSPGLLMSLGANVLTF.

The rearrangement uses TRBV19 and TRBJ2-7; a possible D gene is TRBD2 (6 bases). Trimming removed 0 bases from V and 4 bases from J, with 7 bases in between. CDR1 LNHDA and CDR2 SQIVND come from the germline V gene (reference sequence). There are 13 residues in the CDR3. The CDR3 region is CASSIDRGYEQYF. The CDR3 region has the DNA TGTGCCAGTAGTATAGATCGGGGGTACGAGCAGTACTTC. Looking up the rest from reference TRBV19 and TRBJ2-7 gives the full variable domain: DGGITQSPKYLFRKEGQNVTLSCEQNLNHDAMYWYRQDPGQGLRLIYYSQIVNDFQKGDIAEGYSVSREKKESFPLTVTSAQKNPTAFYLCASSIDRGYEQYFGPGTRLTVT.

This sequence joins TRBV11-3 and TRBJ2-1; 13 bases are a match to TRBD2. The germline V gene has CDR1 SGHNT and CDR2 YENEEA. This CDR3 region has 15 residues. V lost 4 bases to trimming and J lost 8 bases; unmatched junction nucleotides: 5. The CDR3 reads CASSWGGLAGYEQFF. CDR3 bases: TGTGCCAGCAGCTGGGGGGGACTAGCGGGGTATGAGCAGTTCTTC.

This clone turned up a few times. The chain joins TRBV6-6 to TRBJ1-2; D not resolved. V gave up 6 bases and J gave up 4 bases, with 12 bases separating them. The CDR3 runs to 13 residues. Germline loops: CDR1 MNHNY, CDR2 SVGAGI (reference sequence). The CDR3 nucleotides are TGTGCCAGCAGCCCGGGGTCCTCCTATGGCTACACCTTC. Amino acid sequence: CASSPGSSYGYTF.

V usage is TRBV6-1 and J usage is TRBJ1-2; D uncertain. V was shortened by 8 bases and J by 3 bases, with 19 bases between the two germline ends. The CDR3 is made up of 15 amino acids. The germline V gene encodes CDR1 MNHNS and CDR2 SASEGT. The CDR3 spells CASGLWAGKHYGYTF. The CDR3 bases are TGTGCCAGCGGACTCTGGGCCGGCAAGCACTATGGCTACACCTTC.

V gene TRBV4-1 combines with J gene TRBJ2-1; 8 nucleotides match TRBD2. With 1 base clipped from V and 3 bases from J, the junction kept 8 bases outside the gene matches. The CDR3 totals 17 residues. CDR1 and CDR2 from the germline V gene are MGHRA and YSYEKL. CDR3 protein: CASSQVPSGGIYNEQFF. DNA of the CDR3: TGCGCCAGCAGCCAAGTCCCCTCGGGGGGGATCTACAATGAGCAGTTCTTC.

CDR3 residues: CASSLAHSTGSYEQYF. The CDR3 nucleotides read TGCGCCAGCAGCTTAGCGCACTCTACAGGCTCCTACGAGCAGTACTTC. This rearrangement joins TRBV5-1 to TRBJ2-7; TRBD1 might be the D (5 bases). CDR1 SGHRS and CDR2 YFSETQ come from the germline V gene. There are 16 residues in the CDR3. Deletions cut 2 bases from V and 0 bases from J, with 15 bases between.

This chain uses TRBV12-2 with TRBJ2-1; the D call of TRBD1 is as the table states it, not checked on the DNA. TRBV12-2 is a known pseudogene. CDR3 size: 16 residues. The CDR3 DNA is TGTGCAAGTCGCTTTAAGAGGGGACAGGAGTCCCATGAGCAGTTCTTC. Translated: CASRFKRGQESHEQFF.

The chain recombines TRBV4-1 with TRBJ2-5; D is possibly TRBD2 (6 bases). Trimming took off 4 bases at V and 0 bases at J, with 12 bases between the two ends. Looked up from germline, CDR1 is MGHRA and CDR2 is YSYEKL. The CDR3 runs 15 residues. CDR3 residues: CASSPGGGYQETQYF. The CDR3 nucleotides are TGCGCCAGCAGCCCAGGCGGAGGGTACCAAGAGACCCAGTACTTC.

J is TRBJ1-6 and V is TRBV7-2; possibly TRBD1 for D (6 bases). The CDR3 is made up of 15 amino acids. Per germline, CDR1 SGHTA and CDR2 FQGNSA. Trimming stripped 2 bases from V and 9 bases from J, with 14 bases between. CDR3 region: CASSLRGGRGSPLHF. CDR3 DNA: TGTGCCAGCAGCTTACGCGGGGGGCGCGGTTCACCCCTCCACTTT.

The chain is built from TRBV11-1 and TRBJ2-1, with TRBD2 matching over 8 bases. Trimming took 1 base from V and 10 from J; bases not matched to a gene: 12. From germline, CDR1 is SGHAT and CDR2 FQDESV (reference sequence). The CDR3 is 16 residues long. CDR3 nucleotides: TGTGCCAGCAGCTTAGATGCGGGGGGCGAATTTGAGGAGCAGTTCTTC. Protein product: CASSLDAGGEFEEQFF.

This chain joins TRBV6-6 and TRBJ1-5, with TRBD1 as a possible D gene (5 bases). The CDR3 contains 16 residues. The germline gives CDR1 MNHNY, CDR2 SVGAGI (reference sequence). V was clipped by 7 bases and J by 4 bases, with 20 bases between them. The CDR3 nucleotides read TGTGCCAGCAAAAGGGGCGGGAGGCGAGAGAATCAGCCCCAGCATTTT. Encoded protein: CASKRGGRRENQPQHF.